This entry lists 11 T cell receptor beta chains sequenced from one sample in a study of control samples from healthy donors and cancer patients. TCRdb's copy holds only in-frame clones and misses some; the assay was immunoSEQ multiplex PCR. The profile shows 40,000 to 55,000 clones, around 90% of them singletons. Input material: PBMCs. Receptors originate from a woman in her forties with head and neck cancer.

The CDR3 DNA reads TGTGCTAGTGGTTTGGGAGGCACAGATACGCAGTATTTT. Encoded protein: CASGLGGTDTQYF. The chain joins TRBV12-5 to TRBJ2-3; D remains unclear. The length of the CDR3 is 13 residues. Trimming cost V 1 base and J 1 base, with 3 bases left between them. Germline CDR1 reads LGHNT; CDR2 reads FRNRAP.

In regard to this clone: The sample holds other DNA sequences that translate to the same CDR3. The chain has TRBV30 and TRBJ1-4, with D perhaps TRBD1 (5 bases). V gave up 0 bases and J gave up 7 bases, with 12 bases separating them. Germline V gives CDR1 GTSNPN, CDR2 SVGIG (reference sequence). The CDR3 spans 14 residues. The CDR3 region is CAWSVEGSGEKLFF. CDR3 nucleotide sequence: TGTGCCTGGAGTGTAGAGGGGAGCGGTGAAAAACTGTTTTTT.

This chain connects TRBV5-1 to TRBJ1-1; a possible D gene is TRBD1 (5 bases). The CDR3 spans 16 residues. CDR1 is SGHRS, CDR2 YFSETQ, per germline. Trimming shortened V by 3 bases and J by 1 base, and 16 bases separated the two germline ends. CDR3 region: CASSSGQGQTNTEAFF. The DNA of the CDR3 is TGCGCCAGCAGCTCCGGACAAGGCCAGACGAACACTGAAGCTTTCTTT. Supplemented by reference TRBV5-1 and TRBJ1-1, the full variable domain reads KAGVTQTPRYLIKTRGQQVTLSCSPISGHRSVSWYQQTPGQGLQFLFEYFSETQRNKGNFPGRFSGRQFSNSRSEMNVSTLELGDSALYLCASSSGQGQTNTEAFFGQGTRLTVV.

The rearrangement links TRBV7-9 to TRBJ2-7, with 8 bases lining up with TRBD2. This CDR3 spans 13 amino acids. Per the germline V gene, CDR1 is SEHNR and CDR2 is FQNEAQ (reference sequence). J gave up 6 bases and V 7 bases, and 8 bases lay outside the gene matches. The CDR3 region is CASTPAGAAEQYF. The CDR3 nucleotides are TGTGCCAGCACACCAGCGGGGGCAGCCGAGCAGTACTTC.

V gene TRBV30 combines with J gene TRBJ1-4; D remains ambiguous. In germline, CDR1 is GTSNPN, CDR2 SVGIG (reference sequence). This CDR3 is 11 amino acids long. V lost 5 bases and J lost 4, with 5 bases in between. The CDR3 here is CAWAGNEKLFF. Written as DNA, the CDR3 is TGTGCCTGGGCGGGTAATGAAAAACTGTTTTTT.

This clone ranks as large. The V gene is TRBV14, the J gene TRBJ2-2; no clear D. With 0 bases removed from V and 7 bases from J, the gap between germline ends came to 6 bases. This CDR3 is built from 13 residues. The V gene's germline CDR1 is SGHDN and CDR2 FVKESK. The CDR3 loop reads CASSQERRGELFF. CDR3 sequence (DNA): TGTGCCAGCAGCCAAGAGAGGCGCGGGGAGCTGTTTTTT.

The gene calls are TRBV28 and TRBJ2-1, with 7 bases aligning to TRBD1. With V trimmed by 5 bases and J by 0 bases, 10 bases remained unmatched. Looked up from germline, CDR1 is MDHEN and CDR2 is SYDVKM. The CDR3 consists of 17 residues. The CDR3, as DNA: TGTGCCAGCAGTCTACTGACAGGGAGCAGCTCCTACAATGAGCAGTTCTTC. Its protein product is CASSLLTGSSSYNEQFF.

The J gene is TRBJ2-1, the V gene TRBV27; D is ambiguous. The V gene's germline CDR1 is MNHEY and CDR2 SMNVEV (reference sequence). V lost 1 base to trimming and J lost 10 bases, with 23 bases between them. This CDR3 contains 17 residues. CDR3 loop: CASSLFYRGSTQGEQFF. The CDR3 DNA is TGTGCCAGCAGTTTATTCTATCGCGGCAGCACTCAAGGGGAGCAGTTCTTC.

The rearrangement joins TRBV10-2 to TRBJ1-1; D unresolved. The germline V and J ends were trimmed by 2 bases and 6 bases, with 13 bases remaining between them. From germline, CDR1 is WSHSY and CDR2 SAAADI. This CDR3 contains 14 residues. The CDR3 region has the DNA TGCGCCAGCAGTGAGGGCCCCCCGGGAGCTGAAGCTTTCTTT. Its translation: CASSEGPPGAEAFF.

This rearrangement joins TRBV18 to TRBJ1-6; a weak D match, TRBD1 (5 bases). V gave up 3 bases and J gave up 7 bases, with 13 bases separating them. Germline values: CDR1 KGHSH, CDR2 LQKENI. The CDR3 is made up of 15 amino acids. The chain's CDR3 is CASSPMTATNSPLHF. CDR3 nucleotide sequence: TGTGCCAGCTCACCCATGACAGCCACGAATTCACCCCTCCACTTT.

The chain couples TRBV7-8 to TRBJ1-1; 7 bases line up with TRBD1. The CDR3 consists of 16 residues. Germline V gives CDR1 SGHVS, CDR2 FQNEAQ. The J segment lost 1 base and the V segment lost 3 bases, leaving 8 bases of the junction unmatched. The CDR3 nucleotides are TGTGCCAGCAGCTTTCCTGGGACAGCCAAGAACACTGAAGCTTTCTTT. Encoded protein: CASSFPGTAKNTEAFF.